The 3 T cell receptor beta chains in this list originate from one sample, sequenced in a study of immune heterogeneity within non-small cell lung tumors. Bulk tumor genomic DNA, 500 to 600 ng per sample, was used as template. Biopsies that were spaced far apart were taken, several per primary tumor, during surgery. With untreated, newly diagnosed non-small cell lung cancer, the patients went on to undergo curative surgery. TCR beta CDR3 was amplified by multiplex PCR, first round around 10 cycles, 32 V and 13 J primers. TCRdb fed the multiplex PCR reads into MiXCR, producing one record per CDR3 protein. Here the sample spans about 13,000 distinct CDR3 sequences, about 23% being singletons. The specimen was lung tumor tissue. Every receptor here comes from a man aged 50 or older with non-small cell lung cancer.

This clonotype was seen more than once but under ten times. The DNA for the CDR3 is TGTGCCAGCAGTTACGCAGGGGGCACAGATACGCAGTATTTT. Its protein product is CASSYAGGTDTQYF. The J gene is TRBJ2-3, the V gene TRBV6-2 or TRBV6-3, with TRBD1 as a possible D gene (6 bases). Trimming took off 2 bases at V and 1 base at J, with 7 bases between the two ends. Germline V CDR1 and CDR2: MNHEY, SVGEGT. The CDR3 loop spans 14 amino acids.

About this clonotype: A read error is likely, as this CDR3 ends without the conserved phenylalanine or tryptophan. The V gene is TRBV30, the J gene TRBJ2-2; perhaps TRBD2 as D (5 bases). The CDR3 covers 12 residues. Germline V gene sequence: CDR1 GTSNPN, CDR2 SVGIG (reference sequence). Trimming stripped 6 bases from V and 11 bases from J, with 16 bases between. The CDR3 protein is CACSRVLDELFL. The DNA for the CDR3 is TGTGCCTGTAGTCGGGTACTAGATGAGCTGTTTCTT.

This clonotype was seen at least ten times. CDR3 amino acids: CASSVGTSGYNEQFF. CDR3 nucleotide sequence: TGTGCCAGCAGCGTGGGGACTAGCGGCTACAATGAGCAGTTCTTC. J is TRBJ2-1 and V is TRBV9; 11 bases fit TRBD2. Germline values: CDR1 SGDLS, CDR2 YYNGEE. This CDR3 comprises 15 residues. The junction had 1 base not matched to a gene; V was cut back by 2 bases and J by 3 bases.